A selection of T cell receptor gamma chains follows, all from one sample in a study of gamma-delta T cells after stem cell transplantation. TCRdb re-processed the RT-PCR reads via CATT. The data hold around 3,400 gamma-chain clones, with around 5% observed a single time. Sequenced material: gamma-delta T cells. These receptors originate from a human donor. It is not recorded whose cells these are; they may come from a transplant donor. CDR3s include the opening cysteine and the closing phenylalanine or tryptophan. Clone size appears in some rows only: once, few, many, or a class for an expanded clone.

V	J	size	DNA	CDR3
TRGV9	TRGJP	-	TGTGCCTTGTGGGAGGTGGAAGGAGGGAGGCAAGAGTTGGGCAAAAAAATCAAGGTATTT	CALWEVEGGRQELGKKIKVF
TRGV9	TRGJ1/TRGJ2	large	TGTGCCTTGTGGGAGCAGAATTATTATAAGAAACTCTTT	CALWEQNYYKKLF
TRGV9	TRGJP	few	TGTGCCTTGTGGGCGGCTAAAGGGTTGGGCAAAAAAATCAAGGTATTT	CALWAAKGLGKKIKVF
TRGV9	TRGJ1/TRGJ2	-	TGTGCCTTGTGGATTTCATCAAGGCCTTTGAATTATTATAAGAAACTCTTT	CALWISSRPLNYYKKLF
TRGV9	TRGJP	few	TGTGCCTTGTGGGAAGAGAACAAGTTGGGCAAAAAAATCAAGGTATTT	CALWEENKLGKKIKVF
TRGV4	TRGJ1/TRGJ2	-	TGTGCCACCTGGGATGAACCCCCTATTAATGGTAAGAAACTCTTT	CATWDEPPINGKKLF
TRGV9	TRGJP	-	TGTGCCTTGTGGGAGCTACTAGAGTTGGGCAAAAAGATCAAGGTATTT	CALWELLELGKKIKVF
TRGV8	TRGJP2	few	TGTGCCACCTGGGATTGGGACCATTGGGTCAAGACGTTT	CATWDWDHWVKTF
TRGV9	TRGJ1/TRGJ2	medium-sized	TGTGCCTTGTGGGAGGTGCACGAACCAAGTGGCCGATATAAGAAACTCTTT	CALWEVHEPSGRYKKLF
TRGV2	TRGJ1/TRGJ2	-	TGTGCCACCTGGGACGGTTATAAGAAACTCTTT	CATWDGYKKLF
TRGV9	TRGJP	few	TGTGCCTTGTGGGACACAGGAGAGTTGGGCAAAAAAATCAAGGTATTT	CALWDTGELGKKIKVF
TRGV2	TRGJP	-	TGTGCCACCTGGGTCGAGTTGGGCAAAAAAATCAAGGTATTT	CATWVELGKKIKVF
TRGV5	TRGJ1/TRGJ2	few	TGTGCCACCTGGGACAAGAATTATTATAAGAAACTCTTT	CATWDKNYYKKLF
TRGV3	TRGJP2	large	TGTGCCACCTGGGACAGGCCGGGTGATTGGATCAAGACGTTT	CATWDRPGDWIKTF
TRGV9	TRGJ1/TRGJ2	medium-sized	TGTGCCTTGTGGGGGAATTATTATAAGAAACTCTTT	CALWGNYYKKLF
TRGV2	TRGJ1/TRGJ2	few	TGTGCCACCTGGGACGGCCAAATTTATAAGAAACTCTTT	CATWDGQIYKKLF
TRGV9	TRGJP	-	TGTGCCTTGTGGGTAAAAGAGTTGGGCAAAAAAATCAAGGTATTT	CALWVKELGKKIKVF
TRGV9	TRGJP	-	TGTGCCTTGTGGGACTCGGCCGCAAAGCTCGGGGAGTTGGGCAAAAAAATCAAGGTATTT	CALWDSAAKLGELGKKIKVF
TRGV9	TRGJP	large	TGTGCCTTGTGGGATGAAGAGTTGGGCAAAAAAATCAAGGTATTT	CALWDEELGKKIKVF
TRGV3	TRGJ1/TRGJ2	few	TGTGCCACCTGGGGCAGGCTTGGATATAAGAAACTCTTT	CATWGRLGYKKLF
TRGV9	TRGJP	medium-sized	TGTGCCTTGTGGGAGGCCGAAAAAGAGTTGGGCAAAAAAATCAAGGTATTT	CALWEAEKELGKKIKVF
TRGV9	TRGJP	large	TGTGCCTTGTGGGAGAAAGAGTTGGGCAAAAAAATCAAGGTATTT	CALWEKELGKKIKVF
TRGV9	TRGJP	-	TGTGCCTTGTGGGAGTTACCCCAAGAGTTGGGCAAAAAAATCAAGGTATTT	CALWELPQELGKKIKVF
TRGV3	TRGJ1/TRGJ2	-	TGTGCCACCTGGGGCTTGTATTATAAGAAACTCTTT	CATWGLYYKKLF
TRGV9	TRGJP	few	TGTGCCTTGTGGGCGACTCGACAAGAGTTGGGCAAAAAAATCAAGGTATTT	CALWATRQELGKKIKVF
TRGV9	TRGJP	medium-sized	TGTGCCTTGTGGGAGGATCAAGAGTTGGGCAAAAAAATCAAGGTATTT	CALWEDQELGKKIKVF
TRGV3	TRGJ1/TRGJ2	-	TGTGCCACCTGGGACAGGCAAGAGAAACTCTTT	CATWDRQEKLF
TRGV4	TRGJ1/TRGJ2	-	TGTGCCACCCCCAAGTGTTATTATAAGAAACTCTTT	CATPKCYYKKLF
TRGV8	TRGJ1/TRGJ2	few	TGTGCCACCTGGGATAAGGGTAAGAAACTCTTT	CATWDKGKKLF
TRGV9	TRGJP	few	TGTGCCTTGTGGGACGTCATGGGCAAAAAAATCAAGGTATTT	CALWDVMGKKIKVF
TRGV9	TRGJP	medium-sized	TGTGCCTTGTGGGAGGTGCAGACCTTGCAAGAGTTGGGCAAAAAAATCAAGGTATTT	CALWEVQTLQELGKKIKVF
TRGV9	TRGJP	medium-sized	TGTGCCTTGTGGGAGGTGCACCTTGTGGTGGGCAAAAAAATCAAGGTATTT	CALWEVHLVVGKKIKVF
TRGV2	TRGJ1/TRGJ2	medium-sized	TGTGCCACCTGGGACGGGCCTCATTATAAGAAACTCTTT	CATWDGPHYKKLF
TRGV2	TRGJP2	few	TGTGCCACCTGGGACGGGCTATCGTGTGATTGGATCAAGACGTTT	CATWDGLSCDWIKTF
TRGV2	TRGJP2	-	TGTGCCACCTGGGATAACGTCCGTAGTGATTGGATCAAGACGTTT	CATWDNVRSDWIKTF
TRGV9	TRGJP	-	TGTGCCTTGTGGGAGGTCGATGAGTTGGGCAAAAAAATCAAGGTATTT	CALWEVDELGKKIKVF
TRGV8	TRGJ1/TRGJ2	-	TGTGCCACCTGGGATTTTCTTAATGACGGTTATAAGAAACTCTTT	CATWDFLNDGYKKLF